These 21 T cell receptor beta chains came from one sample sequenced in a study of blood T cell repertoires in COVID-19. Some clones are missing from TCRdb's copy, which holds only in-frame ones; the method was immunoSEQ multiplex PCR. Of 35,000 to 45,000 clones in the sample, roughly 90% were seen once. Sequenced input: peripheral blood. These receptors originate from a man between 50 and 59 years old with active COVID-19.

V is TRBV9 and J is TRBJ2-1; tentative D call: TRBD2 (6 bases). This CDR3 comprises 15 residues. The V end lost 4 bases, the J end lost 3 bases, and 14 bases lay between the germline ends. Per the germline V gene, CDR1 is SGDLS and CDR2 is YYNGEE. The CDR3 DNA reads as TGTGCCAGCAGCTCTCGCGGACTACTCTACAATGAGCAGTTCTTC. Its protein is CASSSRGLLYNEQFF. Full variable domain (rest looked up from reference TRBV9 and TRBJ2-1): DSGVTQTPKHLITATGQRVTLRCSPRSGDLSVYWYQQSLDQGLQFLIQYYNGEERAKGNILERFSAQQFPDLHSELNLSSLELGDSALYFCASSSRGLLYNEQFFGPGTRLTVL.

The chain uses TRBV19 and TRBJ2-2; D possibly corresponds to TRBD2 (5 bases). V was pared by 6 bases and J by 4 bases, with 21 bases between. The CDR3 has 17 amino acids. CDR1 and CDR2 from the germline V gene are LNHDA and SQIVND (reference sequence). The CDR3 bases are TGTGCCAGTAGATGGACGGCCACGGAGGAATTCACCGGGGAGCTGTTTTTT. Amino acid sequence: CASRWTATEEFTGELFF.

In this sample, this clone turned up once. The V and J genes are TRBV4-2 and TRBJ1-2; possibly TRBD1 for D (5 bases). Trimming removed 4 bases at V and 4 bases at J, with 13 bases between. Germline-derived CDR1 and CDR2 are LGHNA and YNFKEQ. This CDR3 is built from 14 residues. CDR3 sequence: CASSRPDNRYGYTF. The CDR3, as DNA: TGTGCCAGCAGCCGGCCGGACAACCGCTATGGCTACACCTTC.

This clone was recorded once. The rearrangement uses TRBV7-2 and TRBJ2-1, with TRBD2 identical over 9 bases. Germline V CDR1 and CDR2: SGHTA, FQGNSA. The CDR3 runs 15 residues. J was trimmed by 2 bases and V by 3 bases; bases with no gene match: 2. The CDR3 protein is CASSFVAGAYNEQFF. CDR3 DNA: TGTGCCAGCAGCTTCGTAGCGGGGGCCTACAATGAGCAGTTCTTC.

The CDR3 sequence: CATKSGGPSTDTQYF. CDR3 DNA: TGTGCCACTAAATCAGGGGGCCCAAGCACAGATACGCAGTATTTT. The chain combines TRBV5-4 with TRBJ2-3; TRBD1 matches 8 bases. Trimming took 9 bases from V and 0 from J; bases not matched to a gene: 9. The CDR3 is 15 residues long. Per germline, CDR1 SGHNT and CDR2 YYREEE (reference sequence).

This clone was observed a single time. The V gene is TRBV30, the J gene TRBJ1-1, with D unclear. The CDR3 spans 13 residues. Germline lookup yields CDR1 GTSNPN and CDR2 SVGIG (reference sequence). Between the trimmed V and J ends, which lost 1 base and 11 bases, there was a span of 17 bases. The CDR3 spells CAWSAGGSRTAFF. The CDR3, as DNA: TGTGCCTGGAGTGCTGGAGGGAGTCGTACGGCTTTCTTT.

The J gene is TRBJ2-5, the V gene TRBV10-2, with D possibly being TRBD2 (6 bases). Per the germline V gene, CDR1 is WSHSY and CDR2 is SAAADI. CDR3 size: 14 residues. V was trimmed by 4 bases and J by 4 bases, leaving 13 bases between them. The CDR3 is CASSVSRGTETQYF. CDR3 coding DNA: TGCGCCAGCAGTGTATCTCGGGGGACAGAGACCCAGTACTTC.

J is TRBJ1-2 and V is TRBV5-1; TRBD1 aligns across 8 bases. Losses at the gene ends were 3 bases for V and 8 bases for J; bases not matched to a gene: 12. This CDR3 is built from 15 residues. Germline assignment: CDR1 SGHRS and CDR2 YFSETQ. CDR3 nucleotides: TGCGCCAGCAGCTCCCAGAATGACAGGGGTGAGGGCTACACCTTC. Its translation: CASSSQNDRGEGYTF.

The V gene is TRBV27, the J gene TRBJ2-1; TRBD2 agrees at 12 bases. The CDR3 totals 15 residues. CDR1 and CDR2 from the germline V gene are MNHEY and SMNVEV (reference sequence). With V trimmed by 6 bases and J by 8 bases, 8 bases remained unmatched. Here the CDR3 reads CASRRLAGEPYEQFF. In nucleotides, the CDR3 is TGTGCCAGCAGAAGACTAGCGGGGGAACCGTATGAGCAGTTCTTC.

The CDR3 DNA reads TGTGCCAGCAGCGTAAATTCCGACTCTCGGACGCAGTATTTT. Protein: CASSVNSDSRTQYF. The V gene is TRBV9, the J gene TRBJ2-3; no clear D. V was pared by 1 base and J by 9 bases, with 15 bases between. The germline V gene encodes CDR1 SGDLS and CDR2 YYNGEE. The CDR3 spans 14 residues.

The sample holds one count of this clone. The rearrangement joins TRBV6-5 to TRBJ2-2; 10 bases map to TRBD2. The CDR3 is 15 residues long. Germline V lookup: CDR1 MNHEY, CDR2 SVGAGI. J lost 1 base, V lost 5 bases, and 1 base had no gene match. The CDR3 loop reads CASSTSGENTGELFF. The CDR3 coding sequence is TGTGCCAGCAGTACTAGCGGGGAGAACACCGGGGAGCTGTTTTTT.

This clone was recorded a few times. The chain couples TRBV4-2 to TRBJ2-7, with D perhaps TRBD2 (6 bases). The CDR3 sequence is 14 residues long. Germline V gene lookup returns CDR1 LGHNA and CDR2 YNFKEQ. The V gene lost 0 bases and the J gene lost 7 bases, with 13 bases spanning the gap. Here the CDR3 reads CASSQERDFREQYF. CDR3 sequence (DNA): TGTGCCAGCAGCCAAGAGAGGGACTTTCGGGAGCAGTACTTC.

V gene TRBV12-3 or TRBV12-4 combines with J gene TRBJ2-5; 7 positions match TRBD2. Trimming took 1 base from V and 4 from J; bases not matched to a gene: 0. This CDR3 has 13 amino acids. CDR3 DNA sequence: TGTGCCAGCAGTTTAGGCGGGGGAGAGACCCAGTACTTC. This codes for CASSLGGGETQYF.

The rearrangement joins TRBV3-1 (or the pseudogene TRBV3-2) to TRBJ1-3, with 7 nucleotides matching TRBD1. This CDR3 is built from 15 residues. In germline, CDR1 is LGHDT, CDR2 YNNKEL (reference sequence). Trimming at V came to 7 bases and at J to 2 bases, leaving 8 bases not matched to a gene. The CDR3 spells CASTHEGAAGNTIYF. The CDR3 DNA sequence: TGTGCCAGCACCCACGAGGGGGCGGCTGGAAACACCATATATTTT.

The genes are TRBV2 and TRBJ2-7; 8 positions match TRBD1. The CDR3 consists of 13 residues. Looked up from germline, CDR1 is SNHLY and CDR2 is FYNNEI. V shed 6 bases, J shed 2 bases, and the junction held 3 bases outside the gene matches. The CDR3 coding sequence is TGTGCCAGCAGGACAGGGGCCACCTACGAGCAGTACTTC. Protein sequence: CASRTGATYEQYF.

This clone showed up just a few times. The V and J genes are TRBV15 and TRBJ1-3, with a possible D match to TRBD1 (5 bases). Trimming took off 0 bases at V and 2 bases at J, with 8 bases between the two ends. Germline loops: CDR1 LNHNV, CDR2 YYDKDF (reference sequence). This CDR3 region has 15 residues. Written as DNA, the CDR3 is TGTGCCACCAGCAGAGATTGGGGGGCTGGAAACACCATATATTTT. This codes for CATSRDWGAGNTIYF.

The gene calls are TRBV19 and TRBJ2-5, with 12 positions matching TRBD2. V shed 4 bases, J shed 1 base, and the junction held 4 bases outside the gene matches. Germline values: CDR1 LNHDA, CDR2 SQIVND (reference sequence). This CDR3 has 16 amino acids. The CDR3 reads CASSSWTSGAQETQYF. The CDR3 DNA follows: TGTGCCAGTAGTAGCTGGACTAGCGGGGCCCAAGAGACCCAGTACTTC.

This clone was recorded only once. The V and J genes are TRBV6-6 and TRBJ1-6; weak D call: TRBD1 (6 bases). The V gene's germline CDR1 is MNHNY and CDR2 SVGAGI (reference sequence). This CDR3 comprises 14 residues. V was trimmed by 7 bases and J by 13 bases, leaving 20 bases between them. CDR3: CASTLAVQGFPLHF. The CDR3, as DNA: TGTGCCAGCACCCTTGCGGTCCAGGGGTTTCCCCTCCACTTT.

The chain recombines TRBV7-2 with TRBJ1-2; D possibly corresponds to TRBD1 (5 bases). The CDR3 has 14 residues. V lost 1 base to trimming and J lost 6 bases, with 12 bases between them. CDR1 is SGHTA and CDR2 is FQGNSA in the germline V gene. This chain's CDR3 is CASSLGQGRNGYTF. CDR3 DNA sequence: TGTGCCAGCAGCTTAGGGCAGGGTCGTAATGGCTACACCTTC.

The chain employs TRBV5-1 and TRBJ2-7, with TRBD2 matching 7 bases. The CDR3 totals 13 residues. Per germline, CDR1 SGHRS and CDR2 YFSETQ. V was pared by 5 bases and J by 2 bases, with 4 bases of the junction left unmatched. The CDR3 DNA follows: TGCGCCAGCAGTAGGGGAGGGACCTACGAGCAGTACTTC. Translated, it gives CASSRGGTYEQYF.

To note about this clone: The junction does not match germline at one end; this may be a read error. The gene calls are TRBV14 and TRBJ2-7, with a weak D call TRBD1 (5 bases). The length of the CDR3 is 13 residues. Germline V lookup: CDR1 SGHDN, CDR2 FVKESK. The chain's CDR3 is CASSHRQQITQDF. CDR3 bases: TGTGCCAGCAGCCATAGACAGCAGATTACACAGGACTTC.